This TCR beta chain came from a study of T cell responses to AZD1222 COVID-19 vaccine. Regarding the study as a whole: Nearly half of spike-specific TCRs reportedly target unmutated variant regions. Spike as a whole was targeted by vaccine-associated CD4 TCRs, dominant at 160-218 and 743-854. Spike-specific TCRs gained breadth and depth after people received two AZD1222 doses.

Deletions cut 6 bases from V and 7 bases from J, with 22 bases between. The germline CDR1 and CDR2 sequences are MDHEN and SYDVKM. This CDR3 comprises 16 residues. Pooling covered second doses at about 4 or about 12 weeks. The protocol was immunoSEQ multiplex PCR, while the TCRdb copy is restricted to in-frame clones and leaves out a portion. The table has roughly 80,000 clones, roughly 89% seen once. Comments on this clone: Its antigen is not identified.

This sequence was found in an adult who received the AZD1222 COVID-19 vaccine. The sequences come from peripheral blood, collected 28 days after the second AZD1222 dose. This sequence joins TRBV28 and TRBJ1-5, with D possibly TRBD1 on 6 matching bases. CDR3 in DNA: TGTGCCAGCAGGGGGGTCGGGGGCTCTGACAGGCAGCCCCAGCATTTT. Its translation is CASRGVGGSDRQPQHF.